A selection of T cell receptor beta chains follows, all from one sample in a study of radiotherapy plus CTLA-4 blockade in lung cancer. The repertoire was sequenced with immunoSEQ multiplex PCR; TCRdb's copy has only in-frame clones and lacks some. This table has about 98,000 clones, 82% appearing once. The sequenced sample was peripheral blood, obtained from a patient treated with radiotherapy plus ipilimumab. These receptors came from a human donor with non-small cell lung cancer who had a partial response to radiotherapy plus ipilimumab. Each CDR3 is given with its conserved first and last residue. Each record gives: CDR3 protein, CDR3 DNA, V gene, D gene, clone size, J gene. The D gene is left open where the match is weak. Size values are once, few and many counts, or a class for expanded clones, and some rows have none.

CASSPGRGQGGAETQYF	TGTGCCAGCAGCCCCGGAAGGGGGCAGGGTGGGGCAGAGACCCAGTACTTC	TRBV9	TRBD1	NA	TRBJ2-5
CASSEGASNQPQHF	TGTGCCAGCTCCGAGGGGGCTAGCAATCAGCCCCAGCATTTT	TRBV18	TRBD1	many	TRBJ1-5
CASSGRANEQFF	TGTGCCAGCAGTGGCAGGGCCAATGAGCAGTTCTTC	TRBV25-1	NA	NA	TRBJ2-1
CASRRGLGVSTDTQYF	TGTGCCAGCAGGAGAGGACTAGGGGTTAGCACAGATACGCAGTATTTT	TRBV7-2	TRBD2	NA	TRBJ2-3
CASTLVDRANTGELFF	TGTGCCAGCACCCTGGTGGACAGGGCCAACACCGGGGAGCTGTTTTTT	TRBV28	TRBD1	NA	TRBJ2-2
CASSAPGSSGNTIYF	TGTGCCAGCAGCGCCCCAGGTTCCTCTGGAAACACCATATATTTT	TRBV7-2	NA	NA	TRBJ1-3
CASSQSFGTGGVYEQYF	TGTGCCAGCAGCCAAAGCTTCGGGACAGGGGGCGTGTACGAGCAGTACTTC	TRBV5-8	TRBD1	NA	TRBJ2-7
CASCENWDIYNEQFF	TGTGCCAGCTGTGAGAACTGGGACATCTACAATGAGCAGTTCTTC	TRBV2	NA	NA	TRBJ2-1
CAWSEGTGPTNQPQHF	TGTGCCTGGAGTGAGGGGACAGGGCCCACCAATCAGCCCCAGCATTTT	TRBV30	TRBD1	NA	TRBJ1-5
CASSQDMVQGKLDPNYGYTF	TGCGCCAGCAGCCAAGACATGGTACAGGGCAAGTTGGATCCTAACTATGGCTACACCTTC	TRBV4-1	NA	NA	TRBJ1-2
CASSLLAPETQYF	TGTGCCAGCAGCTTACTAGCGCCTGAGACCCAGTACTTC	TRBV7-8	NA	NA	TRBJ2-5
CASSPLGTSGIYEQYF	TGTGCCAGCTCACCACTAGGGACTAGCGGGATCTACGAGCAGTACTTC	TRBV18	TRBD2	NA	TRBJ2-7
CASSMRGTGSVNYGYTF	TGTGCCAGCAGCATGCGAGGGACAGGTTCGGTCAACTATGGCTACACCTTC	TRBV7-2	TRBD1	once	TRBJ1-2
CAISDPTYRGPYEQYF	TGTGCCATCAGTGACCCAACTTACAGGGGGCCCTACGAGCAGTACTTC	TRBV10-3	TRBD1	NA	TRBJ2-7
CASSATGGAVFEQYF	TGTGCCAGCAGCGCGACAGGGGGCGCGGTTTTCGAGCAGTACTTC	TRBV5-4	TRBD1	NA	TRBJ2-7
CASSGTGDGYTF	TGTGCCAGCAGCGGAACAGGGGATGGCTACACCTTC	TRBV7-8	TRBD1	NA	TRBJ1-2
CASRLTGGLAGTDTQYF	TGTGCCAGCAGGCTCACAGGGGGACTAGCGGGGACAGATACGCAGTATTTT	TRBV27	TRBD2	few	TRBJ2-3
CAWSPGQNTEAFF	TGTGCCTGGAGCCCGGGACAGAACACTGAAGCTTTCTTT	TRBV30	NA	NA	TRBJ1-1
CATSRGGTSYEQYF	TGTGCCACCAGCAGAGGGGGGACTAGCTACGAGCAGTACTTC	TRBV15	TRBD2	NA	TRBJ2-7
CASSGGRAADTQYF	TGTGCCAGCTCTGGCGGGAGGGCCGCAGATACGCAGTATTTT	TRBV6-1	TRBD2	NA	TRBJ2-3
CASSARVQGDEQFF	TGTGCCAGCAGTGCTAGGGTTCAGGGGGATGAGCAGTTCTTC	TRBV6-1	TRBD1	NA	TRBJ2-1
CASSLMGEVGANVLTF	TGTGCCAGCAGCTTAATGGGGGAGGTTGGGGCCAACGTCCTGACTTTC	TRBV7-3	NA	NA	TRBJ2-6
CASSKMCTSQKEQYF	TGTGCCAGCAGCAAAATGTGTACTAGTCAAAAAGAGCAGTACTTC	TRBV21-1	NA	NA	TRBJ2-5
CASSSRTSGSETYEQYF	TGTGCCAGCAGTTCTCGGACTAGCGGGAGTGAGACCTACGAGCAGTACTTC	TRBV28	TRBD2	NA	TRBJ2-7
CASSPGERDEQYF	TGTGCCAGCAGCCCAGGCGAGAGAGACGAGCAGTACTTC	TRBV7-3	NA	NA	TRBJ2-7
CASSPLAASYNEQFF	TGTGCCAGCTCACCGCTAGCGGCTTCCTACAATGAGCAGTTCTTC	TRBV18	TRBD2	few	TRBJ2-1
CASSLQGTEAFF	TGTGCCAGCAGTCTACAGGGCACTGAAGCTTTCTTT	TRBV28	NA	NA	TRBJ1-1
CASRAGTSGSNEQFF	TGTGCCAGCAGGGCGGGGACTAGCGGGAGCAATGAGCAGTTCTTC	TRBV9	TRBD2	NA	TRBJ2-1
CASSLGQATEEQYF	TGCGCCAGCAGCTTGGGGCAGGCCACCGAAGAGCAGTACTTC	TRBV5-1	NA	NA	TRBJ2-7
CASSLDSNEQFF	TGTGCCAGCAGTCTGGACTCCAATGAGCAGTTCTTC	TRBV11-2	NA	NA	TRBJ2-1
CASSEFASGVSSYEQYF	TGTGCCAGCAGTGAATTCGCTAGCGGGGTCAGCTCCTACGAGCAGTACTTC	TRBV6-1	TRBD2	NA	TRBJ2-7
CASSFNRATNTEAFF	TGTGCCAGCAGCTTTAACAGGGCAACGAACACTGAAGCTTTCTTT	TRBV7-2	NA	NA	TRBJ1-1
CASSPGTANYGYTF	TGCGCCAGCAGCCCGGGGACAGCCAACTATGGCTACACCTTC	TRBV5-1	TRBD1	NA	TRBJ1-2
CASSLGGVSEAFF	TGTGCCAGCAGCTTAGGAGGAGTCTCTGAAGCTTTCTTT	TRBV11-2	NA	NA	TRBJ1-1
CASSIGQGGTDEQFF	TGCGCCAGCAGCATCGGACAGGGTGGAACCGATGAGCAGTTCTTC	TRBV5-1	TRBD1	NA	TRBJ2-1
CASRSGGRDNSPLHF	TGTGCCAGCAGGTCAGGGGGCCGTGATAATTCACCCCTCCACTTT	TRBV6-6	TRBD1	once	TRBJ1-6
CASSQGQGSNRYGYTF	TGTGCCAGCAGCCAAGGCCAGGGAAGTAATCGCTATGGCTACACCTTC	TRBV14	NA	NA	TRBJ1-2
CASSYSRVTEAFF	TGTGCCAGCAGTTACTCTCGGGTCACTGAAGCTTTCTTT	TRBV6-5	NA	NA	TRBJ1-1
CASSLSAGRGYTF	TGTGCCAGCAGTTTATCCGCGGGTCGCGGCTACACCTTC	TRBV28	NA	NA	TRBJ1-2
CSVEDLTTSGSGDTQYF	TGTAGCGTTGAAGACCTGACGACTAGCGGGAGTGGAGATACGCAGTATTTT	TRBV29-1	TRBD2	NA	TRBJ2-3
CASSLKPGGINEKLFF	TGCGCCAGCAGCTTAAAACCAGGGGGCATTAATGAAAAACTGTTTTTT	TRBV5-1	TRBD1	few	TRBJ1-4
CASSLSREPGELFF	TGTGCCAGCAGCTTAAGTCGGGAACCCGGGGAGCTGTTTTTT	TRBV7-2	NA	NA	TRBJ2-2
CATRRGQSGGAGANVLTF	TGTGCCACCAGGCGTGGACAATCGGGGGGTGCTGGGGCCAACGTCCTGACTTTC	TRBV7-8	TRBD2	once	TRBJ2-6
CASQKGSNEKLFF	TGTGCCTCCCAAAAGGGGTCTAATGAAAAACTGTTTTTT	TRBV30	NA	NA	TRBJ1-4
CASRPTSGRLYEQYF	TGTGCCAGTAGACCCACTAGCGGGAGACTCTACGAGCAGTACTTC	TRBV19	TRBD2	NA	TRBJ2-7
CASSGGDHYGYTF	TGTGCCAGCAGCGGAGGGGATCACTATGGCTACACCTTC	TRBV5-5	NA	NA	TRBJ1-2
CASRKVAGEQYF	TGTGCCAGCAGAAAGGTGGCGGGGGAGCAGTACTTC	TRBV27	NA	NA	TRBJ2-7
CASSVGGTGNTEAFF	TGTGCCAGCAGCGTGGGGGGGACAGGGAACACTGAAGCTTTCTTT	TRBV9	TRBD1	NA	TRBJ1-1
CASSSTGTTEAFF	TGTGCCAGCAGCTCTACAGGGACCACTGAAGCTTTCTTT	TRBV7-9	NA	NA	TRBJ1-1
CASSYPASGDTQYF	TGTGCCAGCAGTTACCCCGCCTCCGGGGATACGCAGTATTTT	TRBV6-5	NA	few	TRBJ2-3
CASSRTGKGDEQYF	TGTGCCAGCAGCCGGACAGGGAAGGGGGACGAGCAGTACTTC	TRBV16	TRBD1	NA	TRBJ2-7
CAWSVLRGTGELFF	TGTGCCTGGAGTGTACTGCGAGGCACCGGGGAGCTGTTTTTT	TRBV30	NA	NA	TRBJ2-2